The source of this T cell receptor beta chain is a study of blood T cells in healthy people across ages. Study-wide results and limits: Relative to aged donors, long-lived donors carried more naive CD4+ cells and displayed higher diversity.

Note on this clonotype: The antigen remains unidentified.

Together with a sample-barcoded 5' primer, a J-beta primer mix was included in a second PCR lasting roughly 6 to 12 cycles. TCRdb re-called the 5' RACE reads with MiXCR, one entry per CDR3 protein. The sample has 1.5 million to 2 million distinct CDR3 sequences, less than 50% seen once. The CDR3 spans 13 residues. V was pared by 3 bases and J by 7 bases, with 13 bases between. Germline V CDR1 and CDR2: DFQATT, SNEGSKA (reference sequence). Material for sequencing was blood. The TCR was taken from a woman between 40 and 55 years old in good health. This chain joins TRBV20-1 and TRBJ1-5, with D tentatively TRBD1 (6 bases). The CDR3 nucleotides are TGCAGTGCTAGGCTCAGGGGTGGGCAGCCCCAGCATTTT. Amino acid sequence: CSARLRGGQPQHF.